The subject of this entry is one T cell receptor beta chain. Its antigen is not identified. The CDR3 has 12 amino acids. Trimming left V 1 base short and J 10 bases short, with 5 bases between. The germline gives CDR1 SGHNT, CDR2 YENEEA. Clones were read by immunoSEQ multiplex PCR, and TCRdb kept only the in-frame ones, dropping some. The table records roughly 90,000 clones, 91% of them present only once. This entry comes from a study of OX40 agonist ivuxolimab in advanced cancers. Study-level background: Recorded diagnoses for dose-escalation patients were hepatocellular carcinoma, melanoma, renal cell or head and neck cancer. Those enrolled were 80% to 85% male, with a mean age of approximately 60 years and ages from about 20 to 90.

Study observations and caveats: At 0.1 to 3.0 mg/kg and by week 6, CD4+ and CD8+ T cells in the blood had expanded clonally.

Exclusion applied to patients with autoimmune disease history or systemic immunosuppression. This receptor was taken from an adult with an advanced solid tumor such as melanoma, head and neck, liver or kidney cancer. This chain joins TRBV11-3 and TRBJ1-6, with D unresolved. The specimen comprised CD4+ or CD8+ T cells sorted from blood, sampled in a trial of the OX40 agonist ivuxolimab. The CDR3 DNA is TGTGCCAGCAGCTTAGGCCGCTCACCCCTCCACTTT. This codes for CASSLGRSPLHF.